This TCR beta chain was sequenced during a study of T cell responses to AZD1222 COVID-19 vaccine. Generated by immunoSEQ multiplex PCR, the TCRdb table keeps only in-frame clones and is missing some. The sample lists roughly 70,000 clones, 85% occurring once. There are a few counts of this clone. Antigen specificity is unknown. Points from the study as a whole: Seropositive status at baseline applied to only 5 to 7 AZD1222 recipients. CD4 TCRs associated with vaccination spanned spike, dominating at 160-218 and 743-854. After the peak T cell response, and only then, were repertoires sampled. Spike-specific TCR repertoires showed rising breadth and depth after two AZD1222 doses.

With 5 bases clipped from V and 7 bases from J, the junction kept 10 bases outside the gene matches. The length of the CDR3 is 15 residues. The germline V gene encodes CDR1 LNHDA and CDR2 SQIVND (reference sequence). J is TRBJ1-5 and V is TRBV19; 8 bases map to TRBD1. Sequenced here: peripheral blood, sampled on day 0 of AZD1222 vaccination. This TCR derives from an adult in good health. The CDR3, as DNA: TGTGCCAGTAGTTCCCGGACAGGGTATAGGCAGCCCCAGCATTTT. Its protein is CASSSRTGYRQPQHF.